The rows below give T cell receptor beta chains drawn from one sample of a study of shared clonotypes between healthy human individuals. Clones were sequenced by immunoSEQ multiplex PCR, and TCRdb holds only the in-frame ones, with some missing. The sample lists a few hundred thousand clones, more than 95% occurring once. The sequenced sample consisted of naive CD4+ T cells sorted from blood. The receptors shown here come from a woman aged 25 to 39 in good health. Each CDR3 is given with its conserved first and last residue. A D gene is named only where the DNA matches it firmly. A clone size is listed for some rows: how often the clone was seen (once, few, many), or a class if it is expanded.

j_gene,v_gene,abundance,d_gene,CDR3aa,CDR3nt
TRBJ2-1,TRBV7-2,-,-,CASSSPGPREQFF,TGTGCCAGCAGCTCGCCGGGGCCGCGGGAGCAGTTCTTC
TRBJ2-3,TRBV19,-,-,CASSIPRALIDTQYF,TGTGCCAGTAGTATACCCAGGGCTTTGATAGATACGCAGTATTTT
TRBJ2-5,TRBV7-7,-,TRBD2,CASSRDIGLAGELETQYF,TGTGCCAGCAGCCGCGATATAGGACTAGCGGGAGAGTTAGAGACCCAGTACTTC
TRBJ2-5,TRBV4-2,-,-,CASSQPGRETQYF,TGTGCCAGCAGCCAACCGGGCCGAGAGACCCAGTACTTC
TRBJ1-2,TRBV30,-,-,CAWSPTGLYGYTF,TGTGCCTGGAGTCCCACTGGCCTCTATGGCTACACCTTC
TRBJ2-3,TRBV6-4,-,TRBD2,CASSERTKCGRSDTQYF,TGTGCCAGCAGTGAGCGTACGAAATGCGGGAGATCAGATACGCAGTATTTT
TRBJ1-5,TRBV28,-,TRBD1,CASSTWGQGWGQPQHF,TGTGCCAGCAGTACCTGGGGACAGGGGTGGGGACAGCCCCAGCATTTT
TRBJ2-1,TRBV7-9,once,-,CASRAGAQGWRYNEQFF,TGTGCCAGCAGAGCAGGGGCCCAGGGATGGCGCTACAATGAGCAGTTCTTC
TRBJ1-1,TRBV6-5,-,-,CASSYSLAGRGTEAFF,TGTGCCAGCAGTTACTCGTTGGCGGGAAGGGGCACTGAAGCTTTCTTT
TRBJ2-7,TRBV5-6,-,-,CASSLMDSTKQYF,TGTGCCAGCAGCTTGATGGACAGTACGAAACAGTACTTC
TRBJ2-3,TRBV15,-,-,CATSRDTFTDTQYF,TGTGCCACCAGCAGAGATACTTTCACAGATACGCAGTATTTT
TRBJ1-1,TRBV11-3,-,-,CASSQDGINTEAFF,TGTGCCAGCAGCCAGGACGGGATTAACACTGAAGCTTTCTTT
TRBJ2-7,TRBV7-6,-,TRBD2,CASSSRPLAGVSSYEQYF,TGTGCCAGCAGCTCCCGTCCCCTAGCGGGTGTAAGCTCCTACGAGCAGTACTTC
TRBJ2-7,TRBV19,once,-,CASSSDRSYEQYF,TGTGCCAGTAGTAGCGACAGGTCCTACGAGCAGTACTTC
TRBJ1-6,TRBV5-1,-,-,CASSLAGVNSPLHF,TGCGCCAGCAGCTTGGCTGGGGTAAATTCACCCCTCCACTTT
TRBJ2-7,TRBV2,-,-,CASSGLGTNNYEQYF,TGTGCCAGCAGTGGCCTTGGGACAAATAATTACGAGCAGTACTTC
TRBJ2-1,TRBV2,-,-,CASIGGGAEQFF,TGTGCCAGCATAGGGGGGGGCGCTGAGCAGTTCTTC
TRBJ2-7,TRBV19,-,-,CASSKALSGTYLGYEQYF,TGTGCCAGTAGTAAGGCCCTTTCCGGGACCTACCTGGGGTACGAGCAGTACTTC
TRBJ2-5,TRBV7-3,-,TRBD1,CASSLSRTGLETQYF,TGTGCCAGCAGCTTAAGCCGGACAGGGTTGGAGACCCAGTACTTC
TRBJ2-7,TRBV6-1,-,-,CASREGFSYEQYF,TGTGCCAGCAGAGAAGGATTCTCCTACGAGCAGTACTTC
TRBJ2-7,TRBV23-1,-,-,CASSRSGPSYEQYF,TGCGCCAGCAGCCGCTCCGGACCCTCCTACGAGCAGTACTTC
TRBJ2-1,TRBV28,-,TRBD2,CASAAAGVKDEQFF,TGTGCCAGCGCCGCAGCGGGAGTTAAGGATGAGCAGTTCTTC
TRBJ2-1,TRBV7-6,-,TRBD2,CASSQRTSGSYNEQFF,TGTGCCAGCAGCCAGAGGACTAGCGGCTCCTACAATGAGCAGTTCTTC
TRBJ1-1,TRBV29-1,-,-,CSVEGQPSKVNTEAFF,TGCAGCGTTGAGGGGCAGCCATCTAAGGTTAACACTGAAGCTTTCTTT
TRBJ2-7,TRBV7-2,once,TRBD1,CASRQQGVIAYEQYF,TGTGCCAGCAGACAACAGGGGGTAATCGCCTACGAGCAGTACTTC
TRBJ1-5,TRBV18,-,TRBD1,CASSRQGGALGNQPQHF,TGTGCCAGCTCACGACAGGGGGGGGCGCTGGGCAATCAGCCCCAGCATTTT
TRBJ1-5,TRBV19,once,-,CASSTFSGTGDSNQPQHF,TGTGCCAGTAGTACTTTTTCTGGGACGGGGGATAGCAATCAGCCCCAGCATTTT
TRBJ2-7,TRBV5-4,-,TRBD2,CASSWVLREDLYEQYF,TGTGCCAGCAGCTGGGTCTTGCGGGAGGATTTGTACGAGCAGTACTTC
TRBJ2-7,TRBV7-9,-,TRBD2,CASSWTSGRDIGNEQYF,TGTGCCAGCAGCTGGACTAGCGGGAGGGATATAGGGAACGAGCAGTACTTC
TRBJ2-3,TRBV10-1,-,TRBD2,CASSEELAGETDTQYF,TGCGCCAGCAGTGAGGAGCTAGCGGGAGAGACAGATACGCAGTATTTT
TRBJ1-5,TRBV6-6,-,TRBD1,CASRSRQGPRQPQHF,TGTGCCAGCAGATCCCGACAGGGCCCCCGACAGCCCCAGCATTTT
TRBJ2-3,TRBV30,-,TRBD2,CAWSLKASGRPDTQYF,TGTGCCTGGAGTCTAAAGGCTAGCGGGAGGCCGGATACGCAGTATTTT
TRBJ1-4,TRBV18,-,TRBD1,CASSPGQGNEKLFF,TGTGCCAGCTCACCGGGACAGGGGAACGAAAAACTGTTTTTT
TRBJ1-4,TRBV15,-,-,CATSRGAGALSNEKLFF,TGTGCCACCAGCAGAGGTGCAGGGGCCCTCTCAAATGAAAAACTGTTTTTT
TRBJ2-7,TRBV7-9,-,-,CASSFGQTLYEQYF,TGTGCCAGCAGCTTCGGACAGACCCTCTACGAGCAGTACTTC
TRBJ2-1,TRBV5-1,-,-,CASSTASSYNEQFF,TGCGCCAGCAGCACGGCTAGCTCCTACAATGAGCAGTTCTTC
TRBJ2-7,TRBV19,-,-,CASSPSGDLKGISSYEQYF,TGTGCCAGTAGCCCATCCGGAGATCTTAAGGGGATCAGCTCCTACGAGCAGTACTTC
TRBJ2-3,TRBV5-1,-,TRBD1,CASSRTGSTDTQYF,TGCGCCAGCAGCAGGACAGGGAGCACAGATACGCAGTATTTT
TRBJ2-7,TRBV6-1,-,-,CASSDRGSYEQYF,TGTGCCAGCAGTGACAGAGGATCCTACGAGCAGTACTTC
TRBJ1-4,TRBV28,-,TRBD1,CASSTRDRGANEKLFF,TGTGCCAGCAGCACCCGGGACAGGGGAGCTAATGAAAAACTGTTTTTT
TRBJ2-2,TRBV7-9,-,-,CASRPKRLTNTGELFF,TGTGCCAGCAGGCCCAAGAGACTAACGAACACCGGGGAGCTGTTTTTT
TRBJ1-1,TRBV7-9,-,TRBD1,CASSQGQFTEAFF,TGTGCCAGCAGCCAGGGACAGTTCACTGAAGCTTTCTTT
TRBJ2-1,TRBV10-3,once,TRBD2,CAISGVSGRGNEQFF,TGTGCCATCAGTGGTGTTAGCGGGCGAGGGAATGAGCAGTTCTTC
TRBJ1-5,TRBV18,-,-,CASLKWQDGEGNQPQHF,TGTGCCAGCCTTAAATGGCAGGACGGCGAGGGCAATCAGCCCCAGCATTTT
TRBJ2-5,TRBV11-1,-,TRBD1,CASSPGTGEETQYF,TGTGCCAGCAGCCCCGGGACAGGGGAAGAGACCCAGTACTTC
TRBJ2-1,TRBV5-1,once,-,CASSPEAILGDEQFF,TGCGCCAGCAGCCCTGAGGCGATACTTGGGGATGAGCAGTTCTTC
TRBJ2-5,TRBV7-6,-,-,CASSLVGDRETQYF,TGTGCCAGCAGCTTAGTAGGAGATCGGGAGACCCAGTACTTC
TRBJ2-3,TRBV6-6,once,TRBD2,CASSRLAGGDTQYF,TGTGCCAGCAGTCGACTAGCGGGGGGGGATACGCAGTATTTT
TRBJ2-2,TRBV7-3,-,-,CASSPAWSSFTGELFF,TGTGCCAGCAGCCCAGCTTGGAGTTCGTTTACCGGGGAGCTGTTTTTT
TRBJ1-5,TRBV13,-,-,CASSLGGASNQPQHF,TGTGCCAGCAGCTTAGGCGGGGCTAGCAATCAGCCCCAGCATTTT
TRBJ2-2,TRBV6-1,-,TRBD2,CASSAGLAGNTGELFF,TGTGCCAGCAGTGCCGGACTAGCGGGTAACACCGGGGAGCTGTTTTTT